This T cell receptor beta chain derives from a study of cytomegalovirus exposure and HLA in healthy donors (dated by TCRdb to 2016 to 2017). For the study in its entirety: In an earlier analysis of approximately 640 of the donors, 276 Gb of sequence data and 100 million or so unique TCR beta sequences from about 190 million T cells were reported. Approximately 310 gigabases of sequencing data and roughly 81 million unique TCR sequences made up an early release that covered around 640 HLA-typed donors. Of the 300 to 450 genotyped donors, approximately 80% were placed in the genetic ancestry cluster associated with self-reported Caucasian donors. The study aimed to test whether cataloging public T cell receptors could reveal signatures of past pathogen exposure. The study profiled the T cell repertoires of approximately 700 subjects by immunosequencing and related them to cytomegalovirus serostatus. A separate validation cohort of about 110 different subjects was used in addition to the roughly 700-subject first cohort. High-throughput TCR immunosequencing, statistical association of individual TCRs with disease status, and machine learning were combined to predict cytomegalovirus infection status. A later analysis re-analyzed previously published TCR beta repertoires from 600 to 850 donors and added high-resolution HLA genotyping to study TCR occurrence patterns. Rather than drawing on any new phenotypic data, the later analysis identified candidate immune exposures from TCR beta sequences and the way those sequences occurred across donors. In an earlier analysis of roughly 540 of the donors, high-throughput TCR beta sequencing was used to judge whether each TCR beta V gene segment behaved as functional or pseudogenic. Donor age, sex, ethnicity and CMV serostatus were compiled alongside the repertoire data. Genome-wide SNP genotypes for about 55% of the 666 donors were used in a later genetic analysis, which treated that subset as a discovery cohort. All discovery cohort repertoires had been generated using a single sequencing platform. HLA typing included class I and class II loci at four-digit resolution. Typing coverage differed by locus: A, B, C, DRB1 and DQB1 were typed in roughly 629-640 donors, DQA1 in roughly 510, DPA1 in some 610, and DPB1 in about 450. About 5 DR-DQ haplotypes were handled as single units for association and clustering, since linkage in the cohort was strong. Across under 500 genotyped donors of the cohort, an average of roughly 250,000 unique TCR beta nucleotide sequences per donor were sequenced, and about a sixth of those sequences were non-productive. The research as a whole found: According to a later analysis, TCR association rates differed among HLA loci, with DRB1 alleles showing the most associated TCRs and HLA-C alleles showing the fewest. CMV serostatus was the only immune exposure information available for the cohort. Because HLA typing was unavailable for some donors at each locus, only the typed subset was used in association tests. Some IMGT-functional V segments, including TRBV6-2 and TRBV6-3, could not be distinguished by the 87-base-pair reads and were therefore excluded. Specific HLA alleles were associated with roughly 17,000 TCR beta sequences at a false discovery rate of 0.05 in a later analysis. The classifier was reported to diagnose cytomegalovirus status with high specificity and sensitivity in both the original and validation cohorts. Most TCR sequences were seen in very few donors, while some public TCRs were found in many individuals. Broadly in line with IMGT annotations, most TCR beta V segments showed up in productive rearrangements about 87% or about 30% of the time in an earlier analysis of 587 of the donors. When HLA alleles, especially DR and DQ, strongly co-occurred, TCR associations were difficult to assign to individual alleles. A later analysis found that most CMV-associated TCR beta chains appeared HLA-restricted, with HLA associations seemingly driven largely by CMV exposure. The cohort was sequenced for TCR beta chains only, and without alpha or paired-chain data the features that could be detected were limited. The study listed 164 TCR beta chains as associated with cytomegalovirus. The sequencing pipeline was judged likely to have produced a cluster of highly shared sequence variants as a technical artifact. Sequencing depth was assumed to be roughly uniform across donors in the presence/absence analyses, though that assumption may not hold. According to a later analysis, parvovirus B19, influenza, CMV and Epstein-Barr virus appeared linked to several top co-occurrence clusters. In a later analysis, HLA-associated TCR beta chains were found to be more clonally expanded and to have lower generation probabilities than equally common non-associated chains. Linkage disequilibrium might explain the correlated functional status among segregating V segments, but an unknown experimental factor could not be excluded. In a later genetic analysis, a missense DCLRE1C variant was associated with V-gene and J-gene trimming of TCR beta chains, and the association was replicated in an independent cohort. A later genetic analysis reported fewer N-insertions in productive TCRs among donors in an Asian-associated ancestry cluster than the roughly 640-donor mean. The authors suggested that the approach could potentially be generalized to other disease states and immunological phenotypes. Because counts were too low, about 15 rarely observed V segments, including chromosome 9 orphons, were left out of the earlier analysis of over 550 of the donors. A few of the identified cytomegalovirus-associated TCR beta chains were confirmed in vitro to be specific for cytomegalovirus antigens. A further reported finding was that TCR beta sequences accurately predicted the HLA-A and HLA-B alleles for most subjects in the first cohort.

The cohort comprised 550 to 700 healthy bone marrow donors. At the time of sampling, all cohort members were nominally healthy, though unrecorded immune exposures were likely present. The donor was CMV seronegative and was included in the group of about 400 seronegative cohort members. Each donor provided a peripheral blood sample, and peripheral blood mononuclear cells were used for TCR beta sequencing. The Qiagen DNeasy Blood Extraction Kit was used to extract genomic DNA from the blood cell samples. The CDR1 and CDR2 encoded by the germline V gene are LGHNA and YSLEER. Including the terminal cysteine and phenylalanine, the CDR3 comprises 13 residues. The kept DNA is CDR3 alone, 39 bases in frame from the first base. A distance of 11 bases separates the germline ends of V and J, which lose 8 bases and 4 bases respectively. The library came from the immunoSEQ multiplex PCR assay. For the multiplex PCR, a mixture combining 60 forward primers for TCR Vbeta segments and 13 reverse primers for TCR Jbeta segments was used. The CDR3 region of rearranged TCR beta genes was amplified from genomic DNA by a multiplex PCR assay. On the Illumina HiSeq System, the amplified TCR beta libraries were sequenced as 87-base-pair reads. Regarding the original processing steps: Across the 640 or so repertoires, a later analysis counted some 81 million unique TCR beta chains, roughly 11 million of which were shared by at least two donors. Raw reads were error-corrected and collapsed into unique sequences with a nearest-neighbor algorithm that merged closely related sequences to remove PCR and sequencing errors. CDR3 sequences were aligned to IMGT reference sequences to assign V, D and J gene segments. For a sequence to be retained, at least a six-nucleotide match to both a V gene segment and a J gene segment was required. Rearrangements were classified as productive when the CDR3 lacked stop codons and remained in frame with V and J, and all other rearrangements were classified as non-productive. CDR3 was defined according to IMGT convention as the region running from the second conserved V-encoded cysteine to the conserved J-encoded phenylalanine. The earlier analysis of around 640 of the donors excluded sequences that lacked an unambiguous match to a single V gene segment. An earlier analysis of some 610 of the donors called V segments functional above 56.7% productive rearrangements and segregating when the between-donor standard deviation exceeded 5%. A statistical classification framework was built to diagnose cytomegalovirus status from the catalog of TCR beta chain sequences. V and J gene assignment, in a later analysis, came from comparing TCR nucleotide sequences with IMGT/GENE-DB human TR gene sequences. The TCRdist pipeline was used in a later analysis to assign CDR3 sequences and most-parsimonious VDJ recombination scenarios. In a later analysis, each TCR beta chain was defined by its CDR3 amino acid sequence together with its V-gene family, and reads without a unique V-gene family were excluded. A later analysis removed over 500 highly shared, low-generation-probability nucleotide sequences to deal with suspected cross-contamination and a sequencing artifact. In a later analysis, a clonal expansion index was calculated for each public chain from normalized within-repertoire ranks of inferred template counts. Generation probabilities in a later analysis came from a VDJ recombination model fitted to out-of-frame rearrangements, and those results were checked against IGoR. In a later analysis, TCR-TCR, TCR-HLA and TCR-CMV co-occurrence was scored with hypergeometric tests, and a repertoire-size bias correction was applied to TCR pairs. To estimate false discovery rates, a later analysis permuted the HLA or CMV assignments 20 times. In a later analysis, co-occurring TCRs were grouped with DBSCAN, and TCRdist sequence similarity was added when clustering was performed within HLA-allele-positive subsets. Repertoires with fewer than 30,000 or more than 120,000 public chains were left out of co-occurrence clustering, as were about 5 repertoires with anomalous nucleotide sharing. Not all clones reach the TCRdb copy of this immuneACCESS table, which keeps in-frame sequences only. Checked studies attribute under half of the gap to unresolved V genes and leave the rest unexplained. V and J calls and clone size are copied from that table; D and trimming were computed from the DNA. In all, the sample holds some 140,000 clones, and under 85% of those were seen once. The ten largest clones add up to approximately 1% of the sample.

This clone has just a few counts. Its antigen specificity is not known. Qualities for individual bases were not recorded, and no much larger clone is one base off. This chain joins TRBV4-3 to TRBJ1-4; TRBD1 is perhaps the D gene, given 6 matching bases. The sequenced sample consisted of PBMCs. The TCR comes from a man aged 18-30 years in good health and CMV-seronegative. The DNA sequence follows: TGCGCCAGCTCGGACAGCAGTAATGAAAAACTGTTTTTT. The encoded protein is CASSDSSNEKLFF.